This TCR beta chain was captured in a study of OX40 agonist ivuxolimab in advanced cancers. Turning to the overall study: The costimulatory receptor OX40 (CD134) was targeted by ivuxolimab, a fully human IgG2 agonistic monoclonal antibody. Intravenous ivuxolimab was administered to patients every 2 weeks at six dose levels: 0.01, 0.1, 0.3, 1.5, 3 and 10 mg/kg. Of the approximately 54 dose-escalation patients, hepatocellular carcinoma was present in roughly 19, melanoma in approximately 15, renal cell carcinoma in 9 and head and neck cancer in 9. In the dose-escalation cohort, 65% to 90% of patients were male, and the mean age was approximately 64 years, with a range of roughly 20 to 79. Patients were allowed to have had prior anti-PD-1, anti-PD-L1 or anti-CTLA-4 therapy, and around 43% of the dose-escalation patients had been treated with checkpoint inhibitors. Partial responses occurred in three dose-escalation patients, of whom one had hepatocellular carcinoma and two had cutaneous melanoma. Peripheral TCRbeta sequencing was intended to test whether TCR sequence diversity was altered and clonal T-cell expansion was caused by ivuxolimab. The paper reports the monotherapy dose-escalation portion (N of about 50 patients) of the phase I ivuxolimab trial. General findings and caveats noted by the study authors: In the 0.1-3.0 mg/kg groups, partial responders were among the patients with the lowest normalized peripheral clonal expansion, particularly in CD8+ T cells. After ivuxolimab, CD8+ T cells had more expanded clones than CD4+ T cells on average. The antigen specificity of the clonally expanded peripheral T cells was not determined. Low levels of normalized T-cell clonal expansion were also seen in some patients who did not respond. At doses from 0.1 to 3.0 mg/kg, clonal expansion was seen in both CD4+ and CD8+ blood T cells between baseline and week 6.

V and J lose 1 base and 5 bases, and a span of 10 bases separates them. The CDR3 starts with the cysteine, ends with the phenylalanine, and has 14 residues. Solely the CDR3 DNA is kept, with 42 bases framed from the first base. CDR1 and CDR2 (SEHNR, FQNEAQ) derive from the germline V gene (reference sequence). As regards this clone: Its antigen target is currently unknown. Per-base quality was not reported, and no clone a single base away is much larger than it.

Patients with a history of autoimmune disease or receiving systemic immunosuppression were excluded from the trial. Peripheral blood for TCR sequencing was collected from all dose cohorts at baseline, on cycle 4 day 1, and on cycle 7 day 1. The samples were taken from a phase I, first-in-human, multicenter, open-label dose-escalation trial of ivuxolimab. Adults with locally advanced or metastatic melanoma, renal cell, hepatocellular, or head and neck squamous cell carcinoma were enrolled in the trial. Before TCR sequencing, CD4+ and CD8+ T cells were separately sorted from peripheral blood. For sequencing of the TCRbeta CDR3 region, genomic DNA was extracted from the sorted cells. TCRbeta CDR3 regions were sequenced using the immunoSEQ Assay. The table was pulled from immuneACCESS by TCRdb, which kept in-frame rearrangements only. Such tables lose some clones; where checked, under half of the loss comes from unresolved V genes, and the rest has no known cause. The sample table contains roughly 150,000 clones; only one count was recorded for 90% to 95% of them. Clones ranked in the top ten supply under 0.4% of the sample.

Here the sequenced sample was CD4+ or CD8+ T cells sorted from blood, taken in a trial of the OX40 agonist ivuxolimab. This chain joins TRBV7-9 to TRBJ2-3; matching of 5 bases hints at TRBD1 as the D gene. This clonotype was obtained from an adult with an advanced solid tumor such as melanoma, head and neck, liver or kidney cancer. The CDR3 reads CASSLEGRGDTQYF. The DNA sequence reads TGTGCCAGCAGCTTAGAGGGTAGGGGAGATACGCAGTATTTT. Joined to the reference TRBV7-9 and TRBJ2-3 proteins, this CDR3 gives the full variable domain: DTGVSQNPRHKITKRGQNVTFRCDPISEHNRLYWYRQTLGQGPEFLTYFQNEAQLEKSRLLSDRFSAERPKGSFSTLEIQRTEQGDSAMYLCASSLEGRGDTQYFGPGTRLTVL.